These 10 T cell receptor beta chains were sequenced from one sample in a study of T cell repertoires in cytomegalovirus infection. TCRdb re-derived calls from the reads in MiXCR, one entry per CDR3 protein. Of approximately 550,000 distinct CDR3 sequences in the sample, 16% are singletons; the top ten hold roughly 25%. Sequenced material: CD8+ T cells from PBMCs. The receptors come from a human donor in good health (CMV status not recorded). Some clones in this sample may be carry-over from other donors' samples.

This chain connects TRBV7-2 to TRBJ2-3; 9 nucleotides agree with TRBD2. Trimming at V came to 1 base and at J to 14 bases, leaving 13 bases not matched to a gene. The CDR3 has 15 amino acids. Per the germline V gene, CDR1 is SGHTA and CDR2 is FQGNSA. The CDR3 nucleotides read TGTGCCAGCAGCTTAGTGGCGGGAGGGCCGGATACGACGTATTTT. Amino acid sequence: CASSLVAGGPDTTYF.

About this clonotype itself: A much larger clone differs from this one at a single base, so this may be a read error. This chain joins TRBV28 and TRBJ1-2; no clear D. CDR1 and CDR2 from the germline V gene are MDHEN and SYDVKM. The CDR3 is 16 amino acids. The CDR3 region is CVSSLAEGGPYYGYTF. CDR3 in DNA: TGTGTCAGCAGTTTAGCCGAGGGTGGCCCCTACTATGGCTACACCTTC.

CDR3 loop: CSAREGFSSYNEQFF. CDR3 DNA sequence: TGCAGTGCTAGAGAGGGGTTTAGCTCCTACAATGAGCAGTTCTTC. J is TRBJ2-1 and V is TRBV20-1; D is unresolved. Germline V CDR1 and CDR2: DFQATT, SNEGSKA (reference sequence). The CDR3 covers 15 residues. V shed 0 bases and J shed 0 bases, with 9 bases lying between them.

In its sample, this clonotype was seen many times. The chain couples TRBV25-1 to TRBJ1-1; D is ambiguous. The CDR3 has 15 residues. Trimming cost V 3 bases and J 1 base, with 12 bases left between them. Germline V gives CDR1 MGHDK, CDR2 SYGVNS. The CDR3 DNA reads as TGTGCCAGCAGTGAGGAGGGAAAGGGGAACACTGAAGCTTTCTTT. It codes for CASSEEGKGNTEAFF.

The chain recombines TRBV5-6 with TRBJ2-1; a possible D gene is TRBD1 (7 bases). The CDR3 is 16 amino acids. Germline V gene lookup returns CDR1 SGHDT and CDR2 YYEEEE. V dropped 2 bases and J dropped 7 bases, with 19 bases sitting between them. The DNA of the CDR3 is TGTGCCAGCAGCTTCCTTTCGGAGGGGGCGGATAATGAGCAGTTCTTC. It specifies CASSFLSEGADNEQFF.

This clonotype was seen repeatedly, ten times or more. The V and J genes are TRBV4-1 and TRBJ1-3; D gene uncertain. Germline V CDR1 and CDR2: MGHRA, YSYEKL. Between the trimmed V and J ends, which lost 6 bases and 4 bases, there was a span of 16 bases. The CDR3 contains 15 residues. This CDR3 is CASSLASEGGNTIYF. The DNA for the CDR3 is TGCGCCAGCAGTCTCGCCTCCGAGGGCGGAAACACCATATATTTT.

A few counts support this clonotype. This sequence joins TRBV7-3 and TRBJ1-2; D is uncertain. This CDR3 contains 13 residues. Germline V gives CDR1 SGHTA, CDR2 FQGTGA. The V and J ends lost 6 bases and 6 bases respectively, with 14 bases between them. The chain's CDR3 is CASSYVPGDGYTF. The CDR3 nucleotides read TGTGCCAGCAGTTACGTCCCCGGTGATGGCTACACCTTC.

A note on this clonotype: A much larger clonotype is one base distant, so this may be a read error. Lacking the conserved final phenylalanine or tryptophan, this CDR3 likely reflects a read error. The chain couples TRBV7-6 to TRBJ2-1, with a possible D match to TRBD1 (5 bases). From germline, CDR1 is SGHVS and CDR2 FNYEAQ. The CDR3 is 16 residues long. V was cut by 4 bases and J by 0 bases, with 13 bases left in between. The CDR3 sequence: CASSSAGPSSYNEQFL. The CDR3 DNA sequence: TGTGCCAGCAGCTCCGCAGGGCCTAGCTCCTACAATGAGCAGTTCTTA.

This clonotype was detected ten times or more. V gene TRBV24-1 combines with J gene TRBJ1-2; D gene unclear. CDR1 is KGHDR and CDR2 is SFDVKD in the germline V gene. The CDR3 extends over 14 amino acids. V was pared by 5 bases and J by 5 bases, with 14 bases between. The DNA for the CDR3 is TGTGCCACCAGTGCTTCCTGGGCGGGTTATGGCTACACCTTC. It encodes CATSASWAGYGYTF.

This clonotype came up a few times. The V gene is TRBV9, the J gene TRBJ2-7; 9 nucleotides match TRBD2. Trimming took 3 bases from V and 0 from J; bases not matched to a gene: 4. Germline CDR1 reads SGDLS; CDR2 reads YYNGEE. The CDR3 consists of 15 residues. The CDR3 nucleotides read TGTGCCAGCAGCGCTAGCGGGGCTAGCTCCTACGAGCAGTACTTC. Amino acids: CASSASGASSYEQYF. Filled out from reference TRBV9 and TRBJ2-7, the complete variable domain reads DSGVTQTPKHLITATGQRVTLRCSPRSGDLSVYWYQQSLDQGLQFLIQYYNGEERAKGNILERFSAQQFPDLHSELNLSSLELGDSALYFCASSASGASSYEQYFGPGTRLTVT.